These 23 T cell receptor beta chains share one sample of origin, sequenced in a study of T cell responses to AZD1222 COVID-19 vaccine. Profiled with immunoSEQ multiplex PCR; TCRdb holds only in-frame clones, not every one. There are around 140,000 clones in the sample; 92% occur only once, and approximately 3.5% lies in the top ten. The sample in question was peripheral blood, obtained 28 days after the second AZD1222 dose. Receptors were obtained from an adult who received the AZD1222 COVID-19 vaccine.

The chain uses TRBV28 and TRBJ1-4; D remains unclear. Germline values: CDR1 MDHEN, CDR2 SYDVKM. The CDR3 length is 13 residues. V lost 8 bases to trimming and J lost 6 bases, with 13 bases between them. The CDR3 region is CASLGQEHEKLFF. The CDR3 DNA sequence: TGTGCCAGCCTGGGCCAGGAGCATGAAAAACTGTTTTTT.

CDR3 residues: CASSLWGSGTDTQYF. CDR3 bases: TGTGCCAGCAGTTTATGGGGTAGCGGCACAGATACGCAGTATTTT. The chain couples TRBV28 to TRBJ2-3; D is perhaps TRBD2 (5 bases). Germline lookup yields CDR1 MDHEN and CDR2 SYDVKM. The CDR3 loop spans 15 amino acids. Between the trimmed V and J ends, which lost 0 bases and 1 base, there was a span of 8 bases.

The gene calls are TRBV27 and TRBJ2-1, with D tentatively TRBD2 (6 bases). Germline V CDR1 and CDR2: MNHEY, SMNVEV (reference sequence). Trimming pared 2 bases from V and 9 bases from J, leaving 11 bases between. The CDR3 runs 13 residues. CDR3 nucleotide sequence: TGTGCCAGCAGTTTAGGGATGGGGGGTGAGCAGTTCTTC. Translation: CASSLGMGGEQFF.

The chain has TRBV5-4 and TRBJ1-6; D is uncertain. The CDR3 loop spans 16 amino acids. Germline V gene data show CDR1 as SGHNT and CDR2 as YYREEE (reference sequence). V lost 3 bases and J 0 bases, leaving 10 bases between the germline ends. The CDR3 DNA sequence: TGTGCCAGCAGCTCAGCCGGGAGCTCCTATAATTCACCCCTCCACTTT. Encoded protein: CASSSAGSSYNSPLHF.

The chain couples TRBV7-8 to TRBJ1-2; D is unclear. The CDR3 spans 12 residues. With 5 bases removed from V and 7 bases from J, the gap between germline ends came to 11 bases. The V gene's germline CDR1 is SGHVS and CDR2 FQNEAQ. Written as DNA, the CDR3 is TGTGCCAGCAGCCCCAACGGTCCTGGCTACACCTTC. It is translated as CASSPNGPGYTF.

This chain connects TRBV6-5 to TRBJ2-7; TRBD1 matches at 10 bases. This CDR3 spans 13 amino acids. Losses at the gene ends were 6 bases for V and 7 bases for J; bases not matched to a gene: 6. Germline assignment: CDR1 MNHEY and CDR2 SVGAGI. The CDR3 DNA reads TGTGCCAGCAGGGGACAGGGGCCTTTGGAGCAGTACTTC. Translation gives CASRGQGPLEQYF.

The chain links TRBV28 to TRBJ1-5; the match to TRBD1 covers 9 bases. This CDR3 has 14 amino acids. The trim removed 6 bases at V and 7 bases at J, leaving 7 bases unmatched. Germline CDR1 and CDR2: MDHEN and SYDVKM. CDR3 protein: CASSLGTGSQPQHF. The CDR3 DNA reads TGTGCCAGCAGCCTAGGGACAGGGTCACAGCCCCAGCATTTT.

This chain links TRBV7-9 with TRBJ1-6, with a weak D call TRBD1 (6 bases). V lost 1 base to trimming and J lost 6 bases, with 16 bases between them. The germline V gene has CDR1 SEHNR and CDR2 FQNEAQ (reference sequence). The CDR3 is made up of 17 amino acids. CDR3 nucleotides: TGTGCCAGCAGCTTAGAAACAGGGCAACTGTTTAATTCACCCCTCCACTTT. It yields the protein CASSLETGQLFNSPLHF.

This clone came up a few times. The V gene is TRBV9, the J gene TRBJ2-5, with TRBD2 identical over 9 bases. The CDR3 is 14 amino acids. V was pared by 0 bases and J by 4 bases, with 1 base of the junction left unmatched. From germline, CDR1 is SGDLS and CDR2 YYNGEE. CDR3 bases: TGTGCCAGCAGCGTAGGGGGACTAGCAGAGACCCAGTACTTC. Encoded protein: CASSVGGLAETQYF.

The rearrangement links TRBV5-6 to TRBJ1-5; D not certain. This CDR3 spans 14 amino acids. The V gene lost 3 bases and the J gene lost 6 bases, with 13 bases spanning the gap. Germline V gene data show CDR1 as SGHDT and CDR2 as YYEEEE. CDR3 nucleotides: TGTGCCAGCAGCTCGGGGAACGGAATTCAGCCCCAGCATTTT. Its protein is CASSSGNGIQPQHF.

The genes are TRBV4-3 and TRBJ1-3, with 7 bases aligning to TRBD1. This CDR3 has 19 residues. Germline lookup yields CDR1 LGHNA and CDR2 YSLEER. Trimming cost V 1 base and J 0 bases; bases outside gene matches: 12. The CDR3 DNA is TGCGCCAGCAGCCAAGTCGGAGGTATGGGACAGAGCTCTGGAAACACCATATATTTT. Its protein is CASSQVGGMGQSSGNTIYF.

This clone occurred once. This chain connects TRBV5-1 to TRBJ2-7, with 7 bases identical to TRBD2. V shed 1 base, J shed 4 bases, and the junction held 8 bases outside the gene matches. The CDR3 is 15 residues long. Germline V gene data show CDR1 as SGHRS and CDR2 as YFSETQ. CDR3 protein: CASSLTGGGIYEQYF. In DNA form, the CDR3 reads TGCGCCAGCAGCTTGACTGGGGGGGGAATTTACGAGCAGTACTTC. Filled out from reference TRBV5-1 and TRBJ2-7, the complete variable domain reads KAGVTQTPRYLIKTRGQQVTLSCSPISGHRSVSWYQQTPGQGLQFLFEYFSETQRNKGNFPGRFSGRQFSNSRSEMNVSTLELGDSALYLCASSLTGGGIYEQYFGPGTRLTVT.

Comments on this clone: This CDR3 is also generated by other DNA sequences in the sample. Here the CDR3 reads CASSLPGQGAYEQYF. CDR3 coding DNA: TGTGCCAGCAGTTTACCGGGACAGGGGGCTTACGAGCAGTACTTC. V gene TRBV28 combines with J gene TRBJ2-7; TRBD1 aligns across 12 bases. V dropped 2 bases and J dropped 4; count of bases not matched to a gene: 3. The CDR3 length is 15 residues. Germline CDR1 MDHEN, CDR2 SYDVKM.

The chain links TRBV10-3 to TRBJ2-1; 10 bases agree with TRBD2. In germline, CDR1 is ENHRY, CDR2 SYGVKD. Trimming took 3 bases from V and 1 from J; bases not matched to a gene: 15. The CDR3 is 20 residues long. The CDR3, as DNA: TGTGCCATCAGTGAAGGGAGCGGGAGGGCCGAGCTTTTATCCTACAATGAGCAGTTCTTC. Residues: CAISEGSGRAELLSYNEQFF.

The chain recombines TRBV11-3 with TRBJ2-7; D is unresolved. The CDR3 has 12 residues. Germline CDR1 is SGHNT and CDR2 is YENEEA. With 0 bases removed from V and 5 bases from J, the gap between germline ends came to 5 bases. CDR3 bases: TGTGCCAGCAGCTTAGATCGGGACGAGCAGTACTTC. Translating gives CASSLDRDEQYF.

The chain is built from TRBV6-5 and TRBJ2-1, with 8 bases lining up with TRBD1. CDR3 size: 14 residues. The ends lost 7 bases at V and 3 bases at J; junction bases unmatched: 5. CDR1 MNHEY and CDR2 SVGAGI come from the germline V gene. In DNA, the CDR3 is TGTGCCAGCACCCTACAGGGGGACTACAATGAGCAGTTCTTC. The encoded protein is CASTLQGDYNEQFF.

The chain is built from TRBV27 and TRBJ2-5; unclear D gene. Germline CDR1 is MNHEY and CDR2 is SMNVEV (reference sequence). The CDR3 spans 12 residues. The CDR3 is CARRIVQETQYF. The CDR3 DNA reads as TGTGCGAGGCGGATAGTCCAAGAGACCCAGTACTTC.

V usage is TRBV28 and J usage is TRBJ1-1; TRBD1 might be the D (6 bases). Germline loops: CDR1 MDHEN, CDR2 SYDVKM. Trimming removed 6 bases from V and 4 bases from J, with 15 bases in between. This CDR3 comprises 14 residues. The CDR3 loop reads CASSHPARGTEAFF. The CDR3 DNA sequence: TGTGCCAGCAGCCATCCGGCCAGGGGCACTGAAGCTTTCTTT.

CDR3 DNA: TGTGCCAGCAGCGTAGCCCCAGACCGGGATCTCTACGAGCAGTACTTC. Encoded protein: CASSVAPDRDLYEQYF. The rearrangement links TRBV9 to TRBJ2-7; D might be TRBD2 (5 bases). Per the germline V gene, CDR1 is SGDLS and CDR2 is YYNGEE. The CDR3 extends over 16 amino acids. V lost 0 bases to trimming and J lost 3 bases, with 16 bases between them.

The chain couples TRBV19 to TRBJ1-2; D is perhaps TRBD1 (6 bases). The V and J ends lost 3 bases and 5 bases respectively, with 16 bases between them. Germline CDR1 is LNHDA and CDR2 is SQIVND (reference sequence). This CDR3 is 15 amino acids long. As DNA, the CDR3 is TGTGCCAGTAGTATCAGCGGGACATCGGGATATGGCTACACCTTC. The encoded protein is CASSISGTSGYGYTF.

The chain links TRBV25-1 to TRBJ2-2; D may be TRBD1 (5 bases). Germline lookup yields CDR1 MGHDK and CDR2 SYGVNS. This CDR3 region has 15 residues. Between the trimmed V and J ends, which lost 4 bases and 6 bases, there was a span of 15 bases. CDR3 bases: TGTGCCAGCAGTGGGAACAAGGCAGGGTCCGGGGAGCTGTTTTTT. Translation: CASSGNKAGSGELFF.

CDR3 bases: TGTGCCTGGATCAAATCCCACAGGTATGAAGCTTTCTTT. Amino acid sequence: CAWIKSHRYEAFF. The genes are TRBV30 and TRBJ1-1, with D possibly matching TRBD1 (5 bases). Trimming removed 4 bases from V and 7 bases from J, with 16 bases in between. Germline assignment: CDR1 GTSNPN and CDR2 SVGIG (reference sequence). The CDR3 is 13 amino acids.

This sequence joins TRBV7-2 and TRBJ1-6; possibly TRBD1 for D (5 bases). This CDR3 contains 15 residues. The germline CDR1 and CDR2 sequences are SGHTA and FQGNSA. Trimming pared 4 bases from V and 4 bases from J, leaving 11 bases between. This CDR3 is CASSSQGGYNSPLHF. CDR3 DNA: TGTGCCAGCAGCTCTCAGGGCGGGTATAATTCACCCCTCCACTTT.